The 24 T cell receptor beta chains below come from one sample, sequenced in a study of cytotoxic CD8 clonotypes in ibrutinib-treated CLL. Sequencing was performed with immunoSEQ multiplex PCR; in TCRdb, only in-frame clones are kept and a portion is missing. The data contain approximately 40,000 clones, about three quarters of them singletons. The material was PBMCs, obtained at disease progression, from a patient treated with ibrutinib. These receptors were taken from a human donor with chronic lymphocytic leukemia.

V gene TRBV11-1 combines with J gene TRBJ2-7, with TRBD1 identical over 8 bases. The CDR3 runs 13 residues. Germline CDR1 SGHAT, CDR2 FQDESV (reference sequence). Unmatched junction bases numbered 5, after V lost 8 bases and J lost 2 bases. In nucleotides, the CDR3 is TGTGCCAGCGGGACAGGTTTAACCTACGAGCAGTACTTC. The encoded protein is CASGTGLTYEQYF.

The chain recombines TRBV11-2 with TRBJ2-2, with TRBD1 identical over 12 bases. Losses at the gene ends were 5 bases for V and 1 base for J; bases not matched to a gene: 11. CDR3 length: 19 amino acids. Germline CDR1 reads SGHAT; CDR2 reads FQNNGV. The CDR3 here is CASSAGTGGWKRNTGELFF. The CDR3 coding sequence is TGTGCCAGCAGCGCCGGGACAGGGGGCTGGAAGAGGAACACCGGGGAGCTGTTTTTT.

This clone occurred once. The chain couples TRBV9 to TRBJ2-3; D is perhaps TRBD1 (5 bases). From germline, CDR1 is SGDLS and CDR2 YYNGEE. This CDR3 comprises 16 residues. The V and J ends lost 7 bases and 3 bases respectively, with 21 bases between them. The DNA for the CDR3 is TGTGCCAGCCCCTCCCCCTCCAGGGCTTCGACAGATACGCAGTATTTT. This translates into CASPSPSRASTDTQYF.

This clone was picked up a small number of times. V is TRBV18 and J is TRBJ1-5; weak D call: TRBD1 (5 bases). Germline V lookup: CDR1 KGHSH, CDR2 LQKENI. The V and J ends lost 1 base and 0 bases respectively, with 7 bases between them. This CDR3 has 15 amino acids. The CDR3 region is CASSPQGNSNQPQHF. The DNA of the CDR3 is TGTGCCAGCTCACCACAGGGGAATAGCAATCAGCCCCAGCATTTT.

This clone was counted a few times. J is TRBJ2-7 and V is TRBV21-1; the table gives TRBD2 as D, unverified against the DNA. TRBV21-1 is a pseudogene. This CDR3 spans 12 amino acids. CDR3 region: CASSKTTYEQYF. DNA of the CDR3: TGTGCCAGCAGCAAAACTACCTACGAGCAGTACTTC.

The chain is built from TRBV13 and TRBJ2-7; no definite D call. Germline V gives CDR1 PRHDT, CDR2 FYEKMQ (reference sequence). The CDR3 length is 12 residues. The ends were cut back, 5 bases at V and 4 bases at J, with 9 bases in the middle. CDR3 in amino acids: CASSPGGYEQYF. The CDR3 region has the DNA TGTGCCAGCAGCCCGGGCGGTTACGAGCAGTACTTC.

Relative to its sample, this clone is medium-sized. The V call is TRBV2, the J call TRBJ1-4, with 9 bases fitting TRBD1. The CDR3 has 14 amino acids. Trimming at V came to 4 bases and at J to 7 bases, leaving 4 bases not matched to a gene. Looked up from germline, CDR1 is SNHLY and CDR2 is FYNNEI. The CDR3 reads CASSGRTGVEKLFF. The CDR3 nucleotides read TGTGCCAGCAGTGGCCGGACAGGGGTTGAAAAACTGTTTTTT.

CDR3 nucleotides: TGCGCCAGCAGCTTGGTGGGACTAGCGGGGGGCGCCGGGGAGCTGTTTTTT. The encoded protein is CASSLVGLAGGAGELFF. This rearrangement joins TRBV5-1 to TRBJ2-2, with TRBD2 matching 15 bases. Per germline, CDR1 SGHRS and CDR2 YFSETQ. The V and J ends lost 0 bases and 6 bases, in that order; junction bases with no gene match: 3. The CDR3 runs to 17 residues. Complete variable domain (other parts from reference TRBV5-1 and TRBJ2-2): KAGVTQTPRYLIKTRGQQVTLSCSPISGHRSVSWYQQTPGQGLQFLFEYFSETQRNKGNFPGRFSGRQFSNSRSEMNVSTLELGDSALYLCASSLVGLAGGAGELFFGEGSRLTVL.

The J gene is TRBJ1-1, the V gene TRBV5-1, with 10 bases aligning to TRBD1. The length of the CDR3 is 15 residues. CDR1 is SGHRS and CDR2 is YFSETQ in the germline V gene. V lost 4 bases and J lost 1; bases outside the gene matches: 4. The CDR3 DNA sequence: TGCGCCAGCAGCGCCGGACAGGGGGGGAACACTGAAGCTTTCTTT. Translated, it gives CASSAGQGGNTEAFF. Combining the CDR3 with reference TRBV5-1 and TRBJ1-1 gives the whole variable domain KAGVTQTPRYLIKTRGQQVTLSCSPISGHRSVSWYQQTPGQGLQFLFEYFSETQRNKGNFPGRFSGRQFSNSRSEMNVSTLELGDSALYLCASSAGQGGNTEAFFGQGTRLTVV.

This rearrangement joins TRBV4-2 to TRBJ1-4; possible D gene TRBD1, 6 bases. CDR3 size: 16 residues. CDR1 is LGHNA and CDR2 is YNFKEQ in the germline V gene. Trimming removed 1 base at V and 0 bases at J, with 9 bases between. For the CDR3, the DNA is TGTGCCAGCAGCCAAGTGTACAGGGCAACTAATGAAAAACTGTTTTTT. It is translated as CASSQVYRATNEKLFF.

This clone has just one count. CDR3 sequence reads: CASSRAETQYF. The CDR3 bases are TGCGCCAGCAGCCGGGCGGAGACCCAGTACTTC. V and J are TRBV5-1 and TRBJ2-5; no reliable D call. V lost 4 bases, J lost 5 bases, and 6 bases lay in between. Germline V lookup: CDR1 SGHRS, CDR2 YFSETQ. This CDR3 contains 11 residues.

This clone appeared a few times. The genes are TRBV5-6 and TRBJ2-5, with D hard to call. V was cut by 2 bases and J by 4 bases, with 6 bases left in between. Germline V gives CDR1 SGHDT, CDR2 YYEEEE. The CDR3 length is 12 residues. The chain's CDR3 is CASSFQVETQYF. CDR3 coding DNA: TGTGCCAGCAGCTTCCAGGTAGAGACCCAGTACTTC. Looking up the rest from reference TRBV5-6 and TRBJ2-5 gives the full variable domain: DAGVTQSPTHLIKTRGQQVTLRCSPKSGHDTVSWYQQALGQGPQFIFQYYEEEERQRGNFPDRFSGHQFPNYSSELNVNALLLGDSALYLCASSFQVETQYFGPGTRLLVL.

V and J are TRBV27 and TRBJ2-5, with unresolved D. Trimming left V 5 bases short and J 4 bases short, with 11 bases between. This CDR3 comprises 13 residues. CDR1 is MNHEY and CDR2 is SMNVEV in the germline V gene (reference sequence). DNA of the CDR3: TGTGCCAGCAGTCCTGGCCCGGGAGAGACCCAGTACTTC. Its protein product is CASSPGPGETQYF.

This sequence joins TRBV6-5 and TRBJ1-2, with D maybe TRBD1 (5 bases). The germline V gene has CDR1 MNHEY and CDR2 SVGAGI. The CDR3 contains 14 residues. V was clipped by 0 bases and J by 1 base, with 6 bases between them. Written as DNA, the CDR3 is TGTGCCAGCAGTTACTCGGGGGGTAACTATGGCTACACCTTC. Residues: CASSYSGGNYGYTF.

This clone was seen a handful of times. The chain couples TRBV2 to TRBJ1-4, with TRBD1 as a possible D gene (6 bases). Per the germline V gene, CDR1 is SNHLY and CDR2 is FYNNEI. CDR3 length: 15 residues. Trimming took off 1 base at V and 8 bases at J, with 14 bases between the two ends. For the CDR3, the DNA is TGTGCCAGCAGTGAAGTCGCAGGGACAAGGGAAAAACTGTTTTTT. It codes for CASSEVAGTREKLFF.

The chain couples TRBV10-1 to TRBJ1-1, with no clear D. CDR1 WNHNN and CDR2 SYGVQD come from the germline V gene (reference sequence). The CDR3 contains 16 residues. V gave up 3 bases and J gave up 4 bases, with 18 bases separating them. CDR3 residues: CASSEGRRGVGTEAFF. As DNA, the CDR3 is TGCGCCAGCAGTGAAGGTAGACGGGGAGTGGGCACTGAAGCTTTCTTT.

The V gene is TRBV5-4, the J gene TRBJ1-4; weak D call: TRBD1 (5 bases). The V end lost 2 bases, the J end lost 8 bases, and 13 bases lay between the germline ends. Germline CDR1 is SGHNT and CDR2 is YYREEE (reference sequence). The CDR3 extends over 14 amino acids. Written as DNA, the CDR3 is TGTGCCAGCAGCTTAGGCCAGGGAAGGGAAAAACTGTTTTTT. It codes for CASSLGQGREKLFF.

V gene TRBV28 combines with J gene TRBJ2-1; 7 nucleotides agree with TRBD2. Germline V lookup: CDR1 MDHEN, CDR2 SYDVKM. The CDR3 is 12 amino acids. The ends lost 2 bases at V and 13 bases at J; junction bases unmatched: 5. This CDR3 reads CASSLGWEGQFF. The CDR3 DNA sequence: TGTGCCAGCAGTTTAGGGTGGGAGGGCCAGTTCTTC.

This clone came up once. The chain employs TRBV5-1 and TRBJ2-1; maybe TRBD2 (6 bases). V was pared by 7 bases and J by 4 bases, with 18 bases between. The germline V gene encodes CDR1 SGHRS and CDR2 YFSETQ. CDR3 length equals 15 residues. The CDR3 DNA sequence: TGCGCCAGCTTCCCTCCGGGCGGGGCGTACAATGAGCAGTTCTTC. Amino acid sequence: CASFPPGGAYNEQFF.

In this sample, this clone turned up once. CDR3 sequence: CASSSRTSGNPTDTQYF. CDR3 DNA sequence: TGTGCCAGCAGTTCTAGGACTAGCGGGAATCCCACGGATACGCAGTATTTT. The gene calls are TRBV28 and TRBJ2-3; 12 positions match TRBD2. Germline CDR1 and CDR2: MDHEN and SYDVKM. V dropped 4 bases and J dropped 6; count of bases not matched to a gene: 11. CDR3 length equals 17 residues.

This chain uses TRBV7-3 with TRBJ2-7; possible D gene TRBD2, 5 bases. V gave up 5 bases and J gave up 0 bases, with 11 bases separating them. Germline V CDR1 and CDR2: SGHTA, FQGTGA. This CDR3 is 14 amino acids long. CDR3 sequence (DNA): TGTGCCAGCAGCACCGACTATTTCTCCTACGAGCAGTACTTC. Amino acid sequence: CASSTDYFSYEQYF.

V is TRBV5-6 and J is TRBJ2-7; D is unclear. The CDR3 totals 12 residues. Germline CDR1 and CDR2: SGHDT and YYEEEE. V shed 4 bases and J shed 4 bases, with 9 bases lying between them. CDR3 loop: CASSQNLYEQYF. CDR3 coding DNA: TGTGCCAGCAGCCAGAATTTGTACGAGCAGTACTTC. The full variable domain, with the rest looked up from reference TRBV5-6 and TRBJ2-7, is DAGVTQSPTHLIKTRGQQVTLRCSPKSGHDTVSWYQQALGQGPQFIFQYYEEEERQRGNFPDRFSGHQFPNYSSELNVNALLLGDSALYLCASSQNLYEQYFGPGTRLTVT.

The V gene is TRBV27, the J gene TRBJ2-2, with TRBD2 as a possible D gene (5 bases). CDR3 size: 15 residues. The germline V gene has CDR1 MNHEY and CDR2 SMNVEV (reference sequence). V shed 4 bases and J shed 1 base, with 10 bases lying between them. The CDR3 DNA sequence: TGTGCCAGCAGTTCTTTGGCGGGGAACACCGGGGAGCTGTTTTTT. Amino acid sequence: CASSSLAGNTGELFF.

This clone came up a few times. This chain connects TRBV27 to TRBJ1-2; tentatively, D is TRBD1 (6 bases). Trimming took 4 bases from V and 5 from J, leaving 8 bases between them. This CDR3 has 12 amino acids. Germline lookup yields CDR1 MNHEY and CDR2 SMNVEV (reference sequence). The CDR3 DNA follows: TGTGCCAGCAGTTCTGGACAGTATGGCTACACCTTC. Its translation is CASSSGQYGYTF.